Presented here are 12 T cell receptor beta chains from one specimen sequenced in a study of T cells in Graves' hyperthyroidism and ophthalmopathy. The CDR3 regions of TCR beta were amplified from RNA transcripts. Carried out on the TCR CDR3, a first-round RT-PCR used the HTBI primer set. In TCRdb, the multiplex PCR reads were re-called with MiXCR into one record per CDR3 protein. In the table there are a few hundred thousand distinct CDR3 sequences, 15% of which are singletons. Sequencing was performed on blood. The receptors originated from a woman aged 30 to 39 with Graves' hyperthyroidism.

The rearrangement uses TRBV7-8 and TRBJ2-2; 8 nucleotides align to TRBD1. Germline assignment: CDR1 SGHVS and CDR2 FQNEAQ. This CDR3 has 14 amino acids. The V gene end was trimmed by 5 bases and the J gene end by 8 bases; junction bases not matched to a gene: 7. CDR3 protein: CASSPWDRRGELFF. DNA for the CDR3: TGTGCCAGCAGCCCTTGGGACAGGCGAGGGGAGCTGTTTTTT.

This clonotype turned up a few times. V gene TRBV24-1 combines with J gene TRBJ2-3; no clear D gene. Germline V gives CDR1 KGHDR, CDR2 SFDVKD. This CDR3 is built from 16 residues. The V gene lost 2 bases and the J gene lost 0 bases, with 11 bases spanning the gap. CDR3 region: CATSDYTGGSTDTQYF. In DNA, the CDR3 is TGTGCCACCAGTGATTACACCGGCGGTAGCACAGATACGCAGTATTTT.

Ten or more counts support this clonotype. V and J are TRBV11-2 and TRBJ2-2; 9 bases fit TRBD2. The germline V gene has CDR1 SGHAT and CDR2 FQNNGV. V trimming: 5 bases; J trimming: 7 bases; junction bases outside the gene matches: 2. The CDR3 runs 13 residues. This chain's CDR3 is CASSPLAGGELFF. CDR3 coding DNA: TGTGCCAGCAGCCCACTAGCGGGCGGGGAGCTGTTTTTT.

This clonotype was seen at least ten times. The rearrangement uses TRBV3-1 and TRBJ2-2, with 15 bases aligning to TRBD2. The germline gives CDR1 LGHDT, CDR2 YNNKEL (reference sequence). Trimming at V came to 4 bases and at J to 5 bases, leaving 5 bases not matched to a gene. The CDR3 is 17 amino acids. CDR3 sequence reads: CASSPGLAGGSTGELFF. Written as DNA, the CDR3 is TGTGCCAGCAGCCCAGGACTAGCGGGAGGGTCGACCGGGGAGCTGTTTTTT.

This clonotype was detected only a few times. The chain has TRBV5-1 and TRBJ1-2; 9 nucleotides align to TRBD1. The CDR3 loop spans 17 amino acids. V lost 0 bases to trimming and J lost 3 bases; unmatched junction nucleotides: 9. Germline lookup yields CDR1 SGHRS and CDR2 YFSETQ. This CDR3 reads CASSLGQGGGSDYGYTF. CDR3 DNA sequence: TGCGCCAGCAGCTTGGGACAGGGGGGAGGGTCCGACTATGGCTACACCTTC.

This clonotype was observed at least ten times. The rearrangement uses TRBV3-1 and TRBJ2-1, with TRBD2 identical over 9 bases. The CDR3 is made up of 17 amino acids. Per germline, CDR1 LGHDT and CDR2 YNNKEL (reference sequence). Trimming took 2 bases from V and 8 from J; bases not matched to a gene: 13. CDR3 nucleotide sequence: TGTGCCAGCAGCCAATTACGTAGGCGGGAGGGGATGGATGAGCAGTTCTTC. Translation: CASSQLRRREGMDEQFF.

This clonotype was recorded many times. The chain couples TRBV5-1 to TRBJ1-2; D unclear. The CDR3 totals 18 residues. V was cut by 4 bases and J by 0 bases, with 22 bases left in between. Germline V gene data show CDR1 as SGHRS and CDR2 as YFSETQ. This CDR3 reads CASSEQPSIGLSNYGYTF. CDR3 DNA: TGCGCCAGCAGCGAACAGCCATCGATTGGGCTATCTAACTATGGCTACACCTTC.

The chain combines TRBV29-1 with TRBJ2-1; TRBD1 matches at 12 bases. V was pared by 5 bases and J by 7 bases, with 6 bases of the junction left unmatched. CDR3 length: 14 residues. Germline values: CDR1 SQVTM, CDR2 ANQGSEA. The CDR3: CSVTGTGGLNEQFF. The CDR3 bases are TGCAGCGTTACCGGGACAGGGGGCTTGAATGAGCAGTTCTTC.

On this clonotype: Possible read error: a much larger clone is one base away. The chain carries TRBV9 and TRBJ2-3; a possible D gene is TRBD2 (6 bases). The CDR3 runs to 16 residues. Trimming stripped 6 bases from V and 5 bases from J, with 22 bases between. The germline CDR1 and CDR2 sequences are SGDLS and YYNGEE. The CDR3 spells CASNESSGDSGDTQYF. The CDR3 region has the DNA TGTGCCAGCAACGAGAGTTCGGGGGATAGCGGAGATACGCAGTATTTT.

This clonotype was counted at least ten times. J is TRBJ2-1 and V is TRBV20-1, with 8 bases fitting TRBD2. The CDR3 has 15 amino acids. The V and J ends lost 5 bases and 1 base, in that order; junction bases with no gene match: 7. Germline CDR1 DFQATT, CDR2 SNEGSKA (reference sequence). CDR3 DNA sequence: TGCAGTGCTCCCGGGACTAGTAGATCCTACAATGAGCAGTTCTTC. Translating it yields CSAPGTSRSYNEQFF.

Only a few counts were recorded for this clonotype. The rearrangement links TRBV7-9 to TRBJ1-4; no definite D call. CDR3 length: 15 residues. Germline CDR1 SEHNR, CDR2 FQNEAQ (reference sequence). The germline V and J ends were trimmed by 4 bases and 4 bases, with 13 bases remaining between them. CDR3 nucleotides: TGTGCCAGCAGCTCAGGCCCCTCCCTTAATGAAAAACTGTTTTTT. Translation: CASSSGPSLNEKLFF.

CDR3 bases: TGCGCCAGCAGCCGCACAACCGGGACAGGGGGCACAGATACGCAGTATTTT. This sequence encodes CASSRTTGTGGTDTQYF. The chain couples TRBV4-1 to TRBJ2-3, with 10 bases aligning to TRBD1. The J segment lost 1 base and the V segment lost 4 bases, leaving 8 bases of the junction unmatched. Germline V gene lookup returns CDR1 MGHRA and CDR2 YSYEKL. The CDR3 sequence is 17 residues long.